This is a list of T cell receptor beta chains from one sample in a study of blood T cells in healthy people across ages. TCRdb ran MiXCR on the 5' RACE reads and lists one entry per CDR3 protein. The sample includes about 1,400,000 distinct CDR3 sequences, approximately 59% of them seen just once. The material sequenced was blood. All receptors come from a man in his late teens or twenties in good health. CDR3s include the opening cysteine and the closing phenylalanine or tryptophan. A D gene is named only where the DNA matches it firmly. Expanded clones are given a class, and other clones once, few, many or no size at all.

TRBD2 TRBJ2-7 NA TRBV7-2 CASSLVSGGTSSSYEQYF TGTGCCAGCAGCTTAGTTAGCGGGGGGACCTCTAGCTCCTACGAGCAGTACTTC
NA TRBJ2-5 NA TRBV2 CASIREWPPETQYF TGTGCCAGCATCAGGGAGTGGCCTCCAGAGACCCAGTACTTC
NA TRBJ1-1 NA TRBV15 CATSRDWATLNTEAFF TGTGCCACCAGCAGAGATTGGGCCACCCTAAACACTGAAGCTTTCTTT
NA TRBJ2-7 NA TRBV29-1 CSGQQGTDYEQYF TGCAGCGGCCAACAGGGAACTGATTACGAGCAGTACTTC
NA TRBJ2-7 NA TRBV27 CASRPLEKNEQYF TGTGCCAGCAGACCACTCGAAAAAAATGAGCAGTACTTC
NA TRBJ2-5 NA TRBV20-1 CSASSSGGRETQYF TGCAGTGCTAGTAGTTCGGGGGGCAGAGAGACCCAGTACTTC
TRBD1 TRBJ1-4 NA TRBV14 CASSQAGGKFEKLFF TGTGCCAGCAGCCAGGCAGGGGGCAAATTCGAAAAACTGTTTTTT
NA TRBJ2-1 NA TRBV27 CASSVSDSYNEQFF TGTGCCAGCAGTGTATCGGACAGCTACAATGAGCAGTTCTTC
NA TRBJ1-1 NA TRBV4-1 CASSHGGFTEAFF TGCGCCAGCAGCCATGGGGGATTCACTGAAGCTTTCTTT
NA TRBJ2-7 few TRBV3-1 CASSQELEVLSSYEQYF TGTGCCAGCAGCCAAGAACTCGAGGTTCTAAGCTCCTACGAGCAGTACTTC
TRBD1 TRBJ2-2 NA TRBV20-1 CSARVFGQGIDTGELFF TGCAGTGCTAGAGTTTTTGGACAGGGTATCGACACCGGGGAGCTGTTTTTT
NA TRBJ1-2 NA TRBV5-1 CASSRGGEYGYTF TGCGCCAGCAGCCGCGGCGGGGAGTATGGCTACACCTTC
TRBD2 TRBJ2-5 few TRBV11-2 CASSLTGGGIQETQYF TGTGCCAGCAGCTTAACCGGGGGGGGTATACAAGAGACCCAGTACTTC
NA TRBJ2-1 NA TRBV7-2 CASSLGGVALQVGNEQFF TGTGCCAGCAGCTTAGGAGGGGTAGCACTACAAGTGGGCAATGAGCAGTTCTTC
NA TRBJ2-5 NA TRBV20-1 CSARGNRVRGTQYF TGCAGTGCTAGGGGCAACAGGGTGAGAGGGACCCAGTACTTC
TRBD2 TRBJ2-7 NA TRBV2 CASSMLAGEFYEQYF TGTGCCAGCAGCATGTTAGCGGGAGAGTTCTACGAGCAGTACTTC
NA TRBJ2-7 NA TRBV7-2 CASSQSLDSSYEQYF TGTGCCAGCAGCCAATCGTTGGACAGCTCCTACGAGCAGTACTTC
NA TRBJ2-3 NA TRBV20-1 CSARGDQAALGDTQYF TGCAGTGCTAGAGGGGATCAGGCTGCGCTTGGAGATACGCAGTATTTT
TRBD1 TRBJ2-7 once TRBV15 CATSSSNRGPYEQYF TGTGCCACCAGTAGTAGTAACAGGGGGCCCTACGAGCAGTACTTC
NA TRBJ1-2 NA TRBV20-1 CSARLPLGIYGYTF TGCAGTGCTAGACTCCCGTTGGGAATCTATGGCTACACCTTC
TRBD1 TRBJ1-2 once TRBV6-2/TRBV6-3 CASGSGTGGRTNGYTF TGTGCCAGCGGCTCCGGGACAGGGGGCCGGACAAATGGCTACACCTTC
NA TRBJ2-1 NA TRBV5-1 CASSFRSDYNEQFF TGCGCCAGCAGCTTCAGGTCGGATTACAATGAGCAGTTCTTC
NA TRBJ2-5 few TRBV29-1 CSVAGGRRQWEETQYF TGCAGCGTTGCTGGGGGGCGCAGGCAATGGGAAGAGACCCAGTACTTC
NA TRBJ2-5 NA TRBV12-3/TRBV12-4 CASSFTSEVYF TGTGCCAGCAGCTTCACCTCTGAGGTGTACTTC
NA TRBJ2-7 NA TRBV27 CASSLQRVRSYEQYF TGTGCCAGCAGTTTGCAGCGGGTACGGTCATACGAGCAGTACTTC
NA TRBJ1-4 NA TRBV7-9 CASSRDRGTLHEKLFF TGTGCCAGCAGCAGGGACCGAGGGACCCTTCATGAAAAACTGTTTTTT
NA TRBJ1-1 once TRBV7-8 CASSALHGLDTEAFF TGTGCCAGCAGCGCCTTACATGGTCTAGACACTGAAGCTTTCTTT
NA TRBJ2-7 NA TRBV9 CASSVSGTSSYEQYF TGTGCCAGCAGCGTTTCCGGGACGTCCTCCTACGAGCAGTACTTC
TRBD1 TRBJ1-1 NA TRBV5-1 CASSPKQGAANTEAFF TGCGCCAGCAGCCCGAAACAGGGGGCGGCAAACACTGAAGCTTTCTTT
NA TRBJ2-1 many TRBV25-1 CASSEYSSRGQYNEQFF TGTGCCAGCAGTGAATATTCGTCGCGTGGGCAATACAATGAGCAGTTCTTC
TRBD1 TRBJ2-2 NA TRBV12-3/TRBV12-4 CASMQGAGGELFF TGTGCCAGCATGCAGGGGGCAGGCGGGGAGCTGTTTTTT
NA TRBJ2-5 NA TRBV28 CASSIPGTSYAEETQYF TGTGCCAGCAGTATCCCTGGGACCTCTTACGCCGAGGAGACCCAGTACTTC
NA TRBJ2-1 once TRBV6-4 CASSEGRGQNEQFF TGTGCCAGCAGTGAAGGGAGGGGGCAAAATGAGCAGTTCTTC
NA TRBJ1-5 NA TRBV29-1 CSVELQSGQPQHF TGCAGCGTTGAGCTCCAGAGCGGTCAGCCCCAGCATTTT
TRBD1 TRBJ1-5 NA TRBV5-1 CASSPGKGAQPQHF TGCGCCAGCAGCCCAGGAAAGGGGGCCCAGCCCCAGCATTTT
TRBD1 TRBJ2-5 NA TRBV3-1 CASSQTGTDDGETQYF TGTGCCAGCAGCCAAACCGGGACAGACGATGGGGAGACCCAGTACTTC
NA TRBJ2-7 NA TRBV5-1 CASAPDNPWDEQYF TGCGCCAGCGCACCTGACAACCCTTGGGACGAGCAGTACTTC
TRBD2 TRBJ2-5 NA TRBV24-1 CATSDFGTSGGTGETQYF TGTGCCACCAGTGATTTCGGAACTAGCGGGGGGACGGGGGAGACCCAGTACTTC
TRBD2 TRBJ2-7 few TRBV20-1 CSARDDGRGSYEQYF TGCAGTGCTAGAGATGACGGGAGGGGTTCCTACGAGCAGTACTTC
TRBD1 TRBJ2-5 NA TRBV2 CASMVDRGLETQYF TGTGCCAGCATGGTGGACAGGGGTTTAGAGACCCAGTACTTC
NA TRBJ2-1 NA TRBV30 CAWRGGIEQFF TGTGCCTGGAGGGGCGGCATTGAGCAGTTCTTC
NA TRBJ1-2 NA TRBV20-1 CSASPMGSTARSGYTF TGCAGTGCTAGCCCTATGGGGAGTACGGCGCGGAGTGGCTACACCTTC
NA TRBJ2-3 NA TRBV4-2 CASSQASARTDTQYF TGTGCCAGCAGCCAAGCTAGCGCCCGCACAGATACGCAGTATTTT
NA TRBJ2-5 NA TRBV7-2 CASTETGYNEQYF TGTGCCAGCACCGAAACTGGTTACAATGAGCAGTACTTC
NA TRBJ1-1 NA TRBV12-3/TRBV12-4 CASSLIVHTEAFF TGTGCCAGCAGCCTAATAGTCCACACTGAAGCTTTCTTT
NA TRBJ2-7 NA TRBV6-2/TRBV6-3 CASSSQGPSYEQYF TGTGCCAGCAGTTCCCAGGGTCCTTCCTACGAGCAGTACTTC
NA TRBJ2-1 NA TRBV20-1 CSARDLRDPNYNEQFF TGCAGTGCTAGAGATCTGAGGGACCCGAATTACAATGAGCAGTTCTTC